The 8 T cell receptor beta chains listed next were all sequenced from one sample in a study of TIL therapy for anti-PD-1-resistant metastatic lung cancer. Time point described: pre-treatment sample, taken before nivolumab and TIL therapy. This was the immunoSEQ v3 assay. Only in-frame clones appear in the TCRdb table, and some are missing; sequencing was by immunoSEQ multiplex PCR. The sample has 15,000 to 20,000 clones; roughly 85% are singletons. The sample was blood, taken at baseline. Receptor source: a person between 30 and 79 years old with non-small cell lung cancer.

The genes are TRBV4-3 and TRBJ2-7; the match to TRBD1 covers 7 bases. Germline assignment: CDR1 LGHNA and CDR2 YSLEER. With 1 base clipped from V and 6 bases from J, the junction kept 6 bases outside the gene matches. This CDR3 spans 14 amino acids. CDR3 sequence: CASSQGTGAGEQYF. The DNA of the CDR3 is TGCGCCAGCAGCCAAGGGACAGGCGCTGGCGAGCAGTACTTC.

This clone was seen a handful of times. The CDR3 sequence is CASSIRQVEQYF. CDR3 DNA sequence: TGTGCCAGCAGTATCCGACAGGTCGAGCAGTACTTC. This sequence joins TRBV28 and TRBJ2-7; a possible D gene is TRBD1 (6 bases). V dropped 5 bases and J dropped 6 bases, with 11 bases sitting between them. CDR1 and CDR2 from the germline V gene are MDHEN and SYDVKM. This CDR3 spans 12 amino acids.

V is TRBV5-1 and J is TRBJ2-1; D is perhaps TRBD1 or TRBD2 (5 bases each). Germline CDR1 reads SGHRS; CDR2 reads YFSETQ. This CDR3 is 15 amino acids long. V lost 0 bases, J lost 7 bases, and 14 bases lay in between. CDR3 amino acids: CASSLVRGPENEQFF. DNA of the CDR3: TGCGCCAGCAGCTTGGTACGGGGCCCTGAAAATGAGCAGTTCTTC.

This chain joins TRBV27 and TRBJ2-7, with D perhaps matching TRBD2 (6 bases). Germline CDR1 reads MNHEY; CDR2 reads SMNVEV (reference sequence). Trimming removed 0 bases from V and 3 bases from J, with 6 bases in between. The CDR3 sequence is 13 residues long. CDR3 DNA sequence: TGTGCCAGCAGTTTATCGGGGGGCTACGAGCAGTACTTC. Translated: CASSLSGGYEQYF.

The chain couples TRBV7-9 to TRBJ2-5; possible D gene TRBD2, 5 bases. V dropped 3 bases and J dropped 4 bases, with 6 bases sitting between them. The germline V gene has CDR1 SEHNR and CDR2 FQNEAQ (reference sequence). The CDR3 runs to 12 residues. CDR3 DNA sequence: TGTGCCAGCAGCTTTGGAGGAGAGACCCAGTACTTC. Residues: CASSFGGETQYF. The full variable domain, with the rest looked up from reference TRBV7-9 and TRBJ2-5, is DTGVSQNPRHKITKRGQNVTFRCDPISEHNRLYWYRQTLGQGPEFLTYFQNEAQLEKSRLLSDRFSAERPKGSFSTLEIQRTEQGDSAMYLCASSFGGETQYFGPGTRLLVL.

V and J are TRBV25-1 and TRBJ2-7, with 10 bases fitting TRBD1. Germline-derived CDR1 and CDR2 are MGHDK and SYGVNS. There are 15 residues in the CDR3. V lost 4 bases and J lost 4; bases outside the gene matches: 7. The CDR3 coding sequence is TGTGCCAGCAGTGCACTCGGGACAGGGGCTTACGAGCAGTACTTC. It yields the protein CASSALGTGAYEQYF.

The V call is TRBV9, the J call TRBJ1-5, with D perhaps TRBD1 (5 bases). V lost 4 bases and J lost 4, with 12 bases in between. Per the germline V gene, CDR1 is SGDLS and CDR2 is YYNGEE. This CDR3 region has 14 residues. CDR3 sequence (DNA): TGTGCCAGCAGCCTCGGGGCGGGTAATCAGCCCCAGCATTTT. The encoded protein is CASSLGAGNQPQHF.

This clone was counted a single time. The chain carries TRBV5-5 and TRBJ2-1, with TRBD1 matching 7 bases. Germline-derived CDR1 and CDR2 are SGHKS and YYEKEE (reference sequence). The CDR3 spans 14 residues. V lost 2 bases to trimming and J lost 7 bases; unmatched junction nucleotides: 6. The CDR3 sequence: CASSFETGMNEQFF. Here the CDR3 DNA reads TGTGCCAGCAGCTTTGAGACAGGGATGAATGAGCAGTTCTTC.